These T cell receptor beta chains were read from a single sample in a study of shared clonotypes between healthy human individuals. Only in-frame clones appear in the TCRdb table, and some are missing; sequencing was by immunoSEQ multiplex PCR. This sample has roughly 2.4 million clones, with roughly 95% found just once. Specimen: naive CD4+ T cells sorted from blood. The receptors here all came from a man aged 18 to 30 in good health. CDR3s include the opening cysteine and the closing phenylalanine or tryptophan.

>TRBV7-2
CASSSGLAGGKDTQYF
>TRBV9
CASSVGQFPLSNSPLHF
>TRBV5-1
CASSPTRGTQYF
>TRBV29-1
CSAETGISNYGYTF
>TRBV7-2
CASAYAGGASAEAFF
>TRBV6-5
CASRVGQEAFF
>TRBV6-6
CASRQQGGDGYTF
>TRBV6-5
CASSYSSGQETQYF
>TRBV14
CASSQEEGRAGELFF
>TRBV27
CASRDSNYGYTF
>TRBV2
CASSAQRTLQETQYF
>TRBV9
CASSIQGGSDTQYF
>TRBV10-1
CASSDGTGNYLGNQPQHF
>TRBV5-1
CASSLVGGAGANGYTF
>TRBV5-1
CASSPGTGSEAFF
>TRBV6-6
CASSDSYGYTF
>TRBV30
CACKTSGGYNEQFF
>TRBV29-1
CSVEAQGANEKLFF
>TRBV19
CASSLRPGTPLPQHF
>TRBV10-3
CAISGSSGISYNEQFF
>TRBV18
CASSEDSRNQPQHF
>TRBV5-1
CASSPGGGRMNTEAFF
>TRBV7-9
CASSRSSYEQYF
>TRBV2
CASSMTVGNTIYF
>TRBV7-2
CASSLYQGGTEAFF
>TRBV7-2
CASSLAGGGGNGELFF
>TRBV28
CASSPPGNTIYF
>TRBV7-9
CASTLGRAAGETQYF
>TRBV6-5
CASSRQLTNEQFF
>TRBV9
CASSVDRGGTGELFF
>TRBV7-7
CASSPTGLSYNEQFF
>TRBV19
CASSIGWGSYEQYF
>TRBV7-9
CASSLLLAGQETQYF
>TRBV28
CASSPGTRGSNQPQHF
>TRBV5-1
CASSLGASGNYEQYF
>TRBV28
CASSASRGNSPLHF
>TRBV30
CAWAQETQYF
>TRBV5-1
CASSLQGGYGYTF
>TRBV20-1
CSASSVYGYTF
>TRBV10-2
CASSAQNSYNSPLHF
>TRBV10-2
CASRIPGQGDGYTF
>TRBV18
CASSPPRKTSGNTIYF
>TRBV7-2
CASSWTSGSPHEQYF